A selection of T cell receptor beta chains follows, all from one sample in a study of post-analysis software for immune sequencing data. TCRdb fed the PCR reads into MiXCR, producing one record per CDR3 protein. The sample has roughly 870,000 distinct CDR3 sequences, approximately 53% seen once. Sequences were obtained from blood. Receptors were obtained from a girl under 18 with multiple sclerosis. CDR3s include the opening cysteine and the closing phenylalanine or tryptophan. D genes are given only for firm matches. A row's size may be missing; if present it is once, few, many or a size class.

CDR3 DNA: TGCAGTGCTCCAAGAGGGTATGGCTACACCTTC; CDR3 protein: CSAPRGYGYTF; V gene: TRBV20-1; D gene: .; clone size: .; J gene: TRBJ1-2
CDR3 DNA: TGTGCCAGCAGCCGCGGGACTACCAACAATGAGCAGTTCTTC; CDR3 protein: CASSRGTTNNEQFF; V gene: TRBV3-1; D gene: TRBD2; clone size: .; J gene: TRBJ2-1
CDR3 DNA: TGTGCCAGCAGCCAAGAAGGCAGTGAGCTTTATGGCTACACCTTC; CDR3 protein: CASSQEGSELYGYTF; V gene: TRBV3-1; D gene: .; clone size: few; J gene: TRBJ1-2
CDR3 DNA: TGCGCCAGCAGCTTGGAGGCGGGAGGAGCCTACAATGAGCAGTACTTC; CDR3 protein: CASSLEAGGAYNEQYF; V gene: TRBV5-1; D gene: TRBD2; clone size: few; J gene: TRBJ2-7
CDR3 DNA: TGTGCCATCAGTGAACTAGCGGGAGTGAGCGAGCAGTACTTC; CDR3 protein: CAISELAGVSEQYF; V gene: TRBV10-3; D gene: TRBD2; clone size: .; J gene: TRBJ2-7
CDR3 DNA: TGCGCCAGCAGCCAGGATACAGGGAGAGCCTACGAGCAGTACTTC; CDR3 protein: CASSQDTGRAYEQYF; V gene: TRBV4-1; D gene: .; clone size: few; J gene: TRBJ2-7
CDR3 DNA: TGTGCCAGCAGTTCCTACGGGACAGGGGGCCGTGGCACAGATACGCAGTATTTT; CDR3 protein: CASSSYGTGGRGTDTQYF; V gene: TRBV27; D gene: TRBD1; clone size: .; J gene: TRBJ2-3
CDR3 DNA: TGTGCCAGCAGTTCGTTACAGGGGGCTATGAACACTGAAGCTTTCTTT; CDR3 protein: CASSSLQGAMNTEAFF; V gene: TRBV6-5; D gene: TRBD1; clone size: once; J gene: TRBJ1-1
CDR3 DNA: TGTGCCAGCAGTGAATGGACCCTATCCTACGAGCAGTACTTC; CDR3 protein: CASSEWTLSYEQYF; V gene: TRBV2; D gene: .; clone size: .; J gene: TRBJ2-7
CDR3 DNA: TGTGCCAGCAGCCTCAGGAGCGGGGGGCGCCCCGGGGAGCTGTTTTTT; CDR3 protein: CASSLRSGGRPGELFF; V gene: TRBV7-7; D gene: TRBD2; clone size: .; J gene: TRBJ2-2
CDR3 DNA: TGTGCCAGCGCGCTGGCGGGCAGACCCTACGAGCAGTACTTC; CDR3 protein: CASALAGRPYEQYF; V gene: TRBV6-6; D gene: .; clone size: .; J gene: TRBJ2-7
CDR3 DNA: TGTGCCAGCAACGAACAGGGGTCCAAAAACATTCAGTACTTC; CDR3 protein: CASNEQGSKNIQYF; V gene: TRBV2; D gene: TRBD1; clone size: .; J gene: TRBJ2-4
CDR3 DNA: TGTGCCAGCAAAAGTGACAGAAATGAAAAACTGTTTTTT; CDR3 protein: CASKSDRNEKLFF; V gene: TRBV6-2/TRBV6-3; D gene: .; clone size: few; J gene: TRBJ1-4
CDR3 DNA: TGTGCCACCAGCAGAAATCCTTTGGTAGGGGTGGTTGGCTACACCTTC; CDR3 protein: CATSRNPLVGVVGYTF; V gene: TRBV15; D gene: .; clone size: .; J gene: TRBJ1-2
CDR3 DNA: TGCAGTGCCCCCGCCGGGGCCGAGCAGTACTTC; CDR3 protein: CSAPAGAEQYF; V gene: TRBV20-1; D gene: .; clone size: few; J gene: TRBJ2-7
CDR3 DNA: TGTGCCACCATCGGACGGAACTATGGCTACACCTTC; CDR3 protein: CATIGRNYGYTF; V gene: TRBV24-1; D gene: .; clone size: .; J gene: TRBJ1-2
CDR3 DNA: TGCAGCGTTGAGGGACTGTCGAACACCGGGGAGCTGTTTTTT; CDR3 protein: CSVEGLSNTGELFF; V gene: TRBV29-1; D gene: .; clone size: .; J gene: TRBJ2-2
CDR3 DNA: TGTGCCATCAGTGAGTTAGGGGAGGGTGGCTACACCTTC; CDR3 protein: CAISELGEGGYTF; V gene: TRBV10-3; D gene: .; clone size: .; J gene: TRBJ1-2